Following are 18 T cell receptor beta chains from one sample sequenced in a study of identical twins. TCRdb analysed the 5' RACE reads with MiXCR anew, one entry per CDR3 protein. The sample gives 250,000 to 350,000 distinct CDR3 sequences, 8% to 9.5% of which show up once; about 7.1% is in the top ten. These data also featured in a second study, about yellow fever vaccine responses in identical twins.

Source material: CD8+ T cells sorted from blood. The receptors here all came from a woman between 18 and 29 years old in good health.

This clonotype was seen a few times. J is TRBJ2-2 and V is TRBV5-1; unclear D gene. Trimming left V 2 bases short and J 5 bases short, with 13 bases between. Germline V gene lookup returns CDR1 SGHRS and CDR2 YFSETQ. The CDR3 spans 15 residues. The DNA of the CDR3 is TGCGCCAGCAGCTTCGGTGGGATGGATACCGGGGAGCTGTTTTTT. This sequence encodes CASSFGGMDTGELFF.

The rearrangement links TRBV12-3 or TRBV12-4 to TRBJ2-2; D uncertain. With 3 bases removed from V and 2 bases from J, the gap between germline ends came to 4 bases. This CDR3 contains 13 residues. The chain's CDR3 is CASSFRNTGELFF. The CDR3 DNA sequence: TGTGCCAGCAGTTTTAGAAACACCGGGGAGCTGTTTTTT.

Many counts were recorded for this clonotype. The chain has TRBV4-1 and TRBJ2-1; a weak D match, TRBD2 (5 bases). Trimming left V 3 bases short and J 5 bases short, with 20 bases between. CDR1 is MGHRA and CDR2 is YSYEKL in the germline V gene. The CDR3 is 17 residues long. The chain's CDR3 is CASSHGSVAGTHNEQFF. In nucleotides, the CDR3 is TGCGCCAGCAGCCACGGGTCAGTGGCGGGTACCCACAATGAGCAGTTCTTC.

Only a few counts were recorded for this clonotype. The rearrangement uses TRBV5-4 and TRBJ2-2; D gene uncertain. Germline CDR1 SGHNT, CDR2 YYREEE (reference sequence). CDR3 length: 17 amino acids. Trimming pared 0 bases from V and 3 bases from J, leaving 15 bases between. CDR3 residues: CASSLVSGDHHTGELFF. The DNA of the CDR3 is TGTGCCAGCAGCTTGGTGTCTGGGGATCACCACACCGGGGAGCTGTTTTTT.

This clonotype has ten or more counts. The chain links TRBV4-1 to TRBJ1-4; 8 positions match TRBD1. V lost 4 bases, J lost 10 bases, and 2 bases stayed unmatched. The germline V gene has CDR1 MGHRA and CDR2 YSYEKL. The CDR3 spans 12 residues. The CDR3 region has the DNA TGCGCCAGCAGCCCTACAGGGGGAAAACTGTTTTTT. This sequence encodes CASSPTGGKLFF.

This clonotype has more than one count but fewer than ten. The V and J genes are TRBV14 and TRBJ2-2; D remains ambiguous. From germline, CDR1 is SGHDN and CDR2 FVKESK. V lost 0 bases and J 0 bases, leaving 5 bases between the germline ends. This CDR3 has 15 residues. The CDR3 DNA follows: TGTGCCAGCAGCCAAGATTCCTCGAACACCGGGGAGCTGTTTTTT. It translates to CASSQDSSNTGELFF.

Many counts were recorded for this clonotype. The rearrangement uses TRBV5-6 and TRBJ2-7; D is unclear. V lost 4 bases, J lost 2 bases, and 13 bases lay in between. Germline CDR1 is SGHDT and CDR2 is YYEEEE. This CDR3 region has 14 residues. Written as DNA, the CDR3 is TGTGCCAGCAGCCTCCAGCTACTAACCTACGAGCAGTACTTC. Protein product: CASSLQLLTYEQYF.

The chain employs TRBV10-2 and TRBJ1-3, with 7 bases matching TRBD1. CDR3 length: 14 residues. Trimming took 3 bases from V and 4 from J; bases not matched to a gene: 3. Germline values: CDR1 WSHSY, CDR2 SAAADI. CDR3 DNA: TGCGCCAGCAGTGAATGGGACAGAGGAAACACCATATATTTT. Protein sequence: CASSEWDRGNTIYF.

This clonotype was seen many times. This chain connects TRBV29-1 to TRBJ1-2; D perhaps matches TRBD1 (6 bases). The CDR3 sequence is 14 residues long. V lost 3 bases, J lost 1 base, and 12 bases lay in between. Germline V gives CDR1 SQVTM, CDR2 ANQGSEA. Written as DNA, the CDR3 is TGCAGCGTTGATTGGGGGGCGAGTAACTATGGCTACACCTTC. It codes for CSVDWGASNYGYTF.

This clonotype was picked up a small number of times. V usage is TRBV3-1 and J usage is TRBJ2-2; D is possibly TRBD2 (6 bases). The V and J ends lost 6 bases and 3 bases respectively, with 29 bases between them. CDR1 LGHDT and CDR2 YNNKEL come from the germline V gene (reference sequence). The CDR3 totals 20 residues. The CDR3 DNA reads TGTGCCAGCAGTCCTATTGGGATACGATTTTTGTGGGGGGACACCGGGGAGCTGTTTTTT. This encodes CASSPIGIRFLWGDTGELFF.

This clonotype was seen only a few times. The rearrangement links TRBV14 to TRBJ1-4; 8 bases match TRBD1. Trimming removed 2 bases from V and 8 bases from J; junction bases left unmatched: 7. Germline assignment: CDR1 SGHDN and CDR2 FVKESK. This CDR3 is 15 amino acids long. The DNA of the CDR3 is TGTGCCAGCAGCCAACAGGACAGGGAAGACGAAAAACTGTTTTTT. Amino acids: CASSQQDREDEKLFF.

This clonotype was counted only a few times. The chain uses TRBV7-9 and TRBJ2-5; 8 nucleotides align to TRBD1. The germline V gene encodes CDR1 SEHNR and CDR2 FQNEAQ (reference sequence). The V gene end was trimmed by 5 bases and the J gene end by 3 bases; junction bases not matched to a gene: 8. There are 15 residues in the CDR3. CDR3 region: CASSPPGQGKETQYF. CDR3 nucleotide sequence: TGTGCCAGCAGCCCGCCAGGACAGGGCAAAGAGACCCAGTACTTC.

This clonotype was found a few times. The DNA for the CDR3 is TGTGCCAGCAGTGAATTCGGGGTAAACTCCTACGAGCAGTACTTC. It codes for CASSEFGVNSYEQYF. The chain joins TRBV2 to TRBJ2-7, with D tentatively TRBD2 (5 bases). Germline V gives CDR1 SNHLY, CDR2 FYNNEI. Trimming took off 2 bases at V and 0 bases at J, with 11 bases between the two ends. This CDR3 is built from 15 residues.

This chain links TRBV7-8 with TRBJ1-2; a possible D gene is TRBD1 (5 bases). Germline assignment: CDR1 SGHVS and CDR2 FQNEAQ. Trimming took off 5 bases at V and 3 bases at J, with 13 bases between the two ends. The CDR3 totals 14 residues. The CDR3 DNA is TGTGCCAGCAGCCGTCTGGGGGTCGACTATGGCTACACCTTC. Translated: CASSRLGVDYGYTF. Full variable domain (missing parts from reference TRBV7-8 and TRBJ1-2): GAGVSQSPRYKVAKRGQDVALRCDPISGHVSLFWYQQALGQGPEFLTYFQNEAQLDKSGLPSDRFFAERPEGSVSTLKIQRTQQEDSAVYLCASSRLGVDYGYTFGSGTRLTVV.

This clonotype was seen ten or more times. V gene TRBV6-2 or TRBV6-3 combines with J gene TRBJ2-7, with D perhaps TRBD1 or TRBD2 (5 bases each). Trimming pared 6 bases from V and 2 bases from J, leaving 11 bases between. The germline V gene encodes CDR1 MNHEY and CDR2 SVGEGT. This CDR3 has 13 amino acids. Here the CDR3 reads CASSQGDPYEQYF. The CDR3 nucleotides read TGTGCCAGCAGCCAGGGAGATCCCTACGAGCAGTACTTC.

This clonotype was counted a few times. This sequence joins TRBV4-3 and TRBJ2-7; TRBD2 agrees at 7 bases. Trimming at V came to 0 bases and at J to 2 bases, leaving 4 bases not matched to a gene. Germline-derived CDR1 and CDR2 are LGHNA and YSLEER. This CDR3 has 15 amino acids. CDR3 sequence reads: CASSQDRDYTYEQYF. The CDR3 DNA reads as TGCGCCAGCAGCCAAGATAGGGACTATACCTACGAGCAGTACTTC.

This chain joins TRBV20-1 and TRBJ2-1, with D possibly TRBD2 on 6 matching bases. The CDR3 contains 10 residues. From germline, CDR1 is DFQATT and CDR2 SNEGSKA (reference sequence). The V and J ends lost 6 bases and 12 bases respectively, with 12 bases between them. The CDR3 DNA reads TGCAGTGCCCCGAGGGAGGTGCAGTTCTTC. Encoded protein: CSAPREVQFF.

V and J are TRBV6-5 and TRBJ2-1, with D perhaps given as TRBD1 or TRBD2 (5 bases each). CDR3 length: 17 residues. Germline lookup yields CDR1 MNHEY and CDR2 SVGAGI. V was clipped by 0 bases and J by 1 base, with 13 bases between them. The CDR3 DNA follows: TGTGCCAGCAGTTACTCGGGGGTCAGAACTTCCTACAATGAGCAGTTCTTC. The encoded protein is CASSYSGVRTSYNEQFF.